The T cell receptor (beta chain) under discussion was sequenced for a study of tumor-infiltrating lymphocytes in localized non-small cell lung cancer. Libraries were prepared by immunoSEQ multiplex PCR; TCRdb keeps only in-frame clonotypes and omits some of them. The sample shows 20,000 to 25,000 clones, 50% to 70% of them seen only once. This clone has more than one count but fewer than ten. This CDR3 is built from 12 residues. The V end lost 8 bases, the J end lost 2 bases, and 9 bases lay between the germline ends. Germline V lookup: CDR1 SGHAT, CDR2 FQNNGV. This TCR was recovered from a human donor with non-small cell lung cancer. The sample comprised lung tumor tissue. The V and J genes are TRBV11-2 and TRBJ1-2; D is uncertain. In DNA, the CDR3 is TGTGCCAGCCAAAGTGGGAACTATGGCTACACCTTC. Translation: CASQSGNYGYTF.